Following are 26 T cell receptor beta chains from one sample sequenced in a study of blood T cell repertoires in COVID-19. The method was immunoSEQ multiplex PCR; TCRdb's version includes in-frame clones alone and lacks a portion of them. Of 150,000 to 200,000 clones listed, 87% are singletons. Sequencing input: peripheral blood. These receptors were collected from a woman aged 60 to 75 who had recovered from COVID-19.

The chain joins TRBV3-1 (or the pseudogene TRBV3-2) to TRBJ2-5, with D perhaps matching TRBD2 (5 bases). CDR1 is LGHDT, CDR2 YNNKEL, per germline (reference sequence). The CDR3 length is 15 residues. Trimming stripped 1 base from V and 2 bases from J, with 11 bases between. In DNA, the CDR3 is TGTGCCAGCAGCCAAGGGGCTACTAGGCAAGAGACCCAGTACTTC. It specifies CASSQGATRQETQYF.

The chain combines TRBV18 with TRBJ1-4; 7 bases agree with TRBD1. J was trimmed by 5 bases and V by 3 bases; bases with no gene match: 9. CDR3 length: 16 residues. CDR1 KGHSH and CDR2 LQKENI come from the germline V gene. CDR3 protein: CASSPSRTGQNEKLFF. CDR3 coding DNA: TGTGCCAGCTCACCGTCCAGGACAGGACAAAATGAAAAACTGTTTTTT. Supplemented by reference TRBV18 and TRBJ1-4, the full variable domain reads NAGVMQNPRHLVRRRGQEARLRCSPMKGHSHVYWYRQLPEEGLKFMVYLQKENIIDESGMPKERFSAEFPKEGPSILRIQQVVRGDSAAYFCASSPSRTGQNEKLFFGSGTQLSVL.

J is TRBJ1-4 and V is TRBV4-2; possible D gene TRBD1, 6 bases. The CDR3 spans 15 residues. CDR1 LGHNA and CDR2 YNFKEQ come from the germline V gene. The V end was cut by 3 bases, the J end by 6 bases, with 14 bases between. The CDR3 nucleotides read TGTGCCAGCAGCCATGGACAGCAGAAGGATGAAAAACTGTTTTTT. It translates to CASSHGQQKDEKLFF.

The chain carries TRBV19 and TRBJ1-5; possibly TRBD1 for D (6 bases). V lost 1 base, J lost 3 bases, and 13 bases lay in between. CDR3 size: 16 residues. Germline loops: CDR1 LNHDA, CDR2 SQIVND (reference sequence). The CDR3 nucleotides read TGTGCCAGTAGTATAGGCGGCAGGGGATTCAATCAGCCCCAGCATTTT. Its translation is CASSIGGRGFNQPQHF.

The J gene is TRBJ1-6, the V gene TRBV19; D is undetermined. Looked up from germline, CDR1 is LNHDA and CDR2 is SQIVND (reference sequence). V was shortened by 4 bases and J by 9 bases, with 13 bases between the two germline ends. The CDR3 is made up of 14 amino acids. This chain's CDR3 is CASSRAPEASPLHF. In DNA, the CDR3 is TGTGCCAGTAGTAGAGCTCCCGAGGCTTCACCCCTCCACTTT.

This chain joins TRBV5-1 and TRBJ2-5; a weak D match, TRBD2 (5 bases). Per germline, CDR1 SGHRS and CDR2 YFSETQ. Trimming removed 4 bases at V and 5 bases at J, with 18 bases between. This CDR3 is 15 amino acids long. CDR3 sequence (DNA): TGCGCCAGCAGCATGCTGTCGGGGTCGGGGGAGACCCAGTACTTC. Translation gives CASSMLSGSGETQYF.

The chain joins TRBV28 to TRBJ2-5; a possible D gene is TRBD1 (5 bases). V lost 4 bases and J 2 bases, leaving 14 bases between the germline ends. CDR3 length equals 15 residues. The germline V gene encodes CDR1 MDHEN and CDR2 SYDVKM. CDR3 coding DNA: TGTGCCAGCAGTTCAGGGCAGGTGGGTCAAGAGACCCAGTACTTC. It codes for CASSSGQVGQETQYF.

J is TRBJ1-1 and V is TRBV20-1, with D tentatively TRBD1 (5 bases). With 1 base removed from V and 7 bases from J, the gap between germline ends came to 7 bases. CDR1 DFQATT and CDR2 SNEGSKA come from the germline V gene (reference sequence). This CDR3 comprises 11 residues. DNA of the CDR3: TGCAGTGCTAGAGGGGGCGGTGAAGCTTTCTTT. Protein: CSARGGGEAFF.

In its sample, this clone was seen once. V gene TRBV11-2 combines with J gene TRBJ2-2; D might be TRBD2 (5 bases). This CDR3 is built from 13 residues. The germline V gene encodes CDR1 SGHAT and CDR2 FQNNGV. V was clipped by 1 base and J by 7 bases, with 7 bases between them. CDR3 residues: CASSLGLIGELFF. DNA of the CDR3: TGTGCCAGCAGCTTAGGACTAATCGGGGAGCTGTTTTTT.

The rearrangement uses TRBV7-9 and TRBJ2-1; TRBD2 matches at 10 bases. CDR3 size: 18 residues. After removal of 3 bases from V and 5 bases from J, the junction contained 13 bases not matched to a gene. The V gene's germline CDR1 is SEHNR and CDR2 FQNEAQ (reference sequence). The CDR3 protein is CASSFPTSSSGGDNEQFF. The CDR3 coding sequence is TGTGCCAGCAGCTTCCCGACCTCTTCTAGCGGGGGTGACAATGAGCAGTTCTTC.

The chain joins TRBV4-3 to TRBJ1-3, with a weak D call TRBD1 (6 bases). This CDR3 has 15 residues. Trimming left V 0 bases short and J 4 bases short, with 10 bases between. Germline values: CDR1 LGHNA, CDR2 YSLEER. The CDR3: CASSQDRQGGNTIYF. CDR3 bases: TGCGCCAGCAGCCAAGATAGGCAGGGGGGAAACACCATATATTTT.

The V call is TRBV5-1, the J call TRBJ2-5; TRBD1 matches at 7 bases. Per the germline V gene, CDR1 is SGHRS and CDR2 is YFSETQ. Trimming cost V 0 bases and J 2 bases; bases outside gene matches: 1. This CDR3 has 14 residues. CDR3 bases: TGCGCCAGCAGCTTGGAGGGACAGCAAGAGACCCAGTACTTC. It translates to CASSLEGQQETQYF. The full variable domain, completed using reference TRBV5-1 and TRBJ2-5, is KAGVTQTPRYLIKTRGQQVTLSCSPISGHRSVSWYQQTPGQGLQFLFEYFSETQRNKGNFPGRFSGRQFSNSRSEMNVSTLELGDSALYLCASSLEGQQETQYFGPGTRLLVL.

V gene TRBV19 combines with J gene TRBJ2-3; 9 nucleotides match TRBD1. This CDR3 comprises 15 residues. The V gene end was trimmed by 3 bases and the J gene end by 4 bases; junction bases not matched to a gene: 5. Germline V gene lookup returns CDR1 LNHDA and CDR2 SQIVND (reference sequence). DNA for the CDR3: TGTGCCAGTAGTATCGGAACAGGGGGCGCAGATACGCAGTATTTT. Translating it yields CASSIGTGGADTQYF.

The CDR3 bases are TGTGCCATCAGTGCTCAGGGGCGTAGGAATGAGCAGTTCTTC. The encoded protein is CAISAQGRRNEQFF. This rearrangement joins TRBV10-3 to TRBJ2-1; D might be TRBD1 (6 bases). The V gene lost 4 bases and the J gene lost 7 bases, with 14 bases spanning the gap. Per germline, CDR1 ENHRY and CDR2 SYGVKD. The CDR3 consists of 14 residues.

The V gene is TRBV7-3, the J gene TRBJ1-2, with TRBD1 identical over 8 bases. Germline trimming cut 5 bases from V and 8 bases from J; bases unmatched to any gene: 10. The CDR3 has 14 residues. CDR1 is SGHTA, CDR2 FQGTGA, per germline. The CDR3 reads CASSTPGGDFGYTF. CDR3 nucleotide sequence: TGTGCCAGCAGCACACCAGGGGGCGACTTCGGCTACACCTTC.

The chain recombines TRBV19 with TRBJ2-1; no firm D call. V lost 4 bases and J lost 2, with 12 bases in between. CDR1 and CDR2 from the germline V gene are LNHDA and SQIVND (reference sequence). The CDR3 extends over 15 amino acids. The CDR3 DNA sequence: TGTGCCAGTAGTAAGTCATCAGTTACCTACAATGAGCAGTTCTTC. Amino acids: CASSKSSVTYNEQFF.

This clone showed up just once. CDR3 sequence: CASSLPSTGELFF. CDR3 DNA sequence: TGTGCCAGCAGTCTTCCTTCCACCGGGGAGCTGTTTTTT. This chain connects TRBV6-5 to TRBJ2-2; D unclear. The CDR3 length is 13 residues. V was shortened by 5 bases and J by 4 bases, with 8 bases between the two germline ends. CDR1 and CDR2 from the germline V gene are MNHEY and SVGAGI.

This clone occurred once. CDR3 nucleotides: TGTGCCAGCAGTTTTTCAGGGTTCACTGAAGCTTTCTTT. Translated, it gives CASSFSGFTEAFF. V usage is TRBV27 and J usage is TRBJ1-1; weak D call: TRBD1 (5 bases). The V gene lost 3 bases and the J gene lost 4 bases, with 9 bases spanning the gap. This CDR3 contains 13 residues. Per germline, CDR1 MNHEY and CDR2 SMNVEV (reference sequence).

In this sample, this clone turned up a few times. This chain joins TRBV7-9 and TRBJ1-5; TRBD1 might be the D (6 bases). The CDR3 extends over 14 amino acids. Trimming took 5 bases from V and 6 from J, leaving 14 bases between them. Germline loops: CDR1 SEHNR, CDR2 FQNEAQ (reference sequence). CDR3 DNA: TGTGCCAGCAGCCCAACAGGGAATAGTCAGCCCCAGCATTTT. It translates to CASSPTGNSQPQHF.

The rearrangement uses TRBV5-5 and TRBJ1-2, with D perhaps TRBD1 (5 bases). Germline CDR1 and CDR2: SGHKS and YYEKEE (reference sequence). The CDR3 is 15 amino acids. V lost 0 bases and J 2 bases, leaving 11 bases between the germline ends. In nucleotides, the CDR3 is TGTGCCAGCAGCTTGGCTACAGGAATCAACTATGGCTACACCTTC. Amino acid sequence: CASSLATGINYGYTF.

The CDR3 spells CASSAGLGPSEAFF. The CDR3 region has the DNA TGTGCCAGCAGCGCCGGACTTGGTCCCTCTGAAGCTTTCTTT. The chain has TRBV7-6 and TRBJ1-1; no firm D call. V lost 5 bases, J lost 6 bases, and 16 bases lay in between. Per germline, CDR1 SGHVS and CDR2 FNYEAQ. CDR3 length: 14 amino acids.

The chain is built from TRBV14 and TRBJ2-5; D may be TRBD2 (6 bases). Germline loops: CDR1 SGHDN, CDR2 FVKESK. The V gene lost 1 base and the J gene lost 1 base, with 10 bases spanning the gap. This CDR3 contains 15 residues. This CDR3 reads CASSQGLGFQETQYF. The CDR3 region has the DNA TGTGCCAGCAGCCAAGGACTAGGGTTCCAAGAGACCCAGTACTTC. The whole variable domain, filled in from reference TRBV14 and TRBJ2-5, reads EAGVTQFPSHSVIEKGQTVTLRCDPISGHDNLYWYRRVMGKEIKFLLHFVKESKQDESGMPNNRFLAERTGGTYSTLKVQPAELEDSGVYFCASSQGLGFQETQYFGPGTRLLVL.

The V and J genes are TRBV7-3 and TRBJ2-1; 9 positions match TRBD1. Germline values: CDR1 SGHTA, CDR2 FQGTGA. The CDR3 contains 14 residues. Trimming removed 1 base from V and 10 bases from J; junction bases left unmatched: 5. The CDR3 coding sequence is TGTGCCAGCAGCTTAAATTGGGACAGGGAGGAGCAGTTCTTC. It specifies CASSLNWDREEQFF.

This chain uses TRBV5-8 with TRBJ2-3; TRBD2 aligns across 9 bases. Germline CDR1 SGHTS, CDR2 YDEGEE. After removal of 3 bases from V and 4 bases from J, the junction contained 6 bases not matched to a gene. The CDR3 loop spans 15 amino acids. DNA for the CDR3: TGTGCCAGCAGCTCAGGCGGGGGGGCTGCAGATACGCAGTATTTT. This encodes CASSSGGGAADTQYF.

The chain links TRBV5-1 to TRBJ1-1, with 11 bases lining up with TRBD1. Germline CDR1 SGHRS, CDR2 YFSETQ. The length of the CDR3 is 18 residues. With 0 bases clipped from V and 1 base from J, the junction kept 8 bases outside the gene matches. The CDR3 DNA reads TGCGCCAGCAGCTTGGGCTGGACAGGGGGCAAGTCGAACACTGAAGCTTTCTTT. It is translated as CASSLGWTGGKSNTEAFF.

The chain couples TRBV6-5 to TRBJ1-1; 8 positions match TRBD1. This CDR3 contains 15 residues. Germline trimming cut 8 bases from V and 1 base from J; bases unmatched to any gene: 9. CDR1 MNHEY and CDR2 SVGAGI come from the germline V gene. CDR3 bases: TGTGCCAGCCGAGGACAGGGAGGCTGGAACACTGAAGCTTTCTTT. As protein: CASRGQGGWNTEAFF.